This T cell receptor beta chain was observed in a study of neurological immune-mediated disorders. This clonotype was recorded many times. What it recognizes is unknown. Whole-study results and caveats: The highest TCR clonal expansion occurred in HTLV-1-associated myelopathy; multiple sclerosis fell below healthy controls.

Germline CDR1 reads LNHDA; CDR2 reads SQIVND (reference sequence). This CDR3 contains 17 residues. Trimming at V came to 7 bases and at J to 4 bases, leaving 8 bases not matched to a gene. The sorted libraries drew on some 930,000 T cells that were CD4+ or CD8+. It was by 5'RACE with 10-nucleotide random UMIs that the cDNA was made. TCRdb re-called the 5' RACE reads through MiXCR, storing one row per CDR3 protein. The sample yields tens of thousands of distinct CDR3 sequences, 11% seen once. Input material: CD4+ T cells from blood. The chain employs TRBV19 and TRBJ2-6; 12 bases align to TRBD1. The sequence came from a woman in her 30s with HTLV-1-associated myelopathy (HAM/TSP). CDR3: CASTQGQGAAGANVLTF. CDR3 nucleotide sequence: TGTGCCAGTACCCAGGGACAGGGGGCGGCCGGGGCCAACGTCCTGACTTTC.